Below are 19 T cell receptor beta chains sequenced from a single sample in a study of CD8 T cells in ankylosing spondylitis. The antigens for these receptors are not known. Study-level results: Ankylosing spondylitis blood seemed to carry a telltale TCR beta motif made of about 8 highly homologous variants.

One entry per CDR3 protein, called by TCRdb with MiXCR from the 5' RACE reads. The table has some 840,000 distinct CDR3 sequences, about 12% seen once. Source material: blood, either unsorted or a sorted T cell fraction (not recorded which). Receptors originate from a male donor with ankylosing spondylitis.

This rearrangement joins TRBV6-6 to TRBJ1-1; D ambiguous. Trimming pared 0 bases from V and 9 bases from J, leaving 8 bases between. The CDR3 length is 12 residues. Germline lookup yields CDR1 MNHNY and CDR2 SVGAGI (reference sequence). CDR3 nucleotide sequence: TGTGCCAGCAGTTACTCGCCCGAGAAAGCTTTCTTT. This codes for CASSYSPEKAFF.

This rearrangement joins TRBV15 to TRBJ2-7; TRBD1 matches at 9 bases. Germline loops: CDR1 LNHNV, CDR2 YYDKDF (reference sequence). This CDR3 spans 15 amino acids. V shed 1 base, J shed 4 bases, and the junction held 5 bases outside the gene matches. This CDR3 is CATSRGTGVGYEQYF. The CDR3 nucleotides are TGTGCCACCAGCAGAGGGACAGGGGTCGGTTACGAGCAGTACTTC.

This clonotype has just a few counts. The rearrangement uses TRBV10-3 and TRBJ2-3; D not resolved. CDR1 is ENHRY, CDR2 SYGVKD, per germline. Trimming took 4 bases from V and 3 from J, leaving 2 bases between them. The length of the CDR3 is 11 residues. CDR3 in DNA: TGTGCCATCAGTGTGACAGATACGCAGTATTTT. It codes for CAISVTDTQYF.

V usage is TRBV7-9 and J usage is TRBJ1-5; possibly TRBD1 for D (5 bases). Germline assignment: CDR1 SEHNR and CDR2 FQNEAQ (reference sequence). The CDR3 runs 16 residues. V was trimmed by 1 base and J by 0 bases, leaving 10 bases between them. In DNA, the CDR3 is TGTGCCAGCAGCTTAGAGAGACAGTATAGCAATCAGCCCCAGCATTTT. It specifies CASSLERQYSNQPQHF.

This clonotype occurred a few times. The rearrangement joins TRBV6-1 to TRBJ2-7, with 7 bases identical to TRBD2. The CDR3 runs to 16 residues. The ends lost 1 base at V and 6 bases at J; junction bases unmatched: 12. CDR1 and CDR2 (germline): MNHNS, SASEGT. The DNA for the CDR3 is TGTGCCAGCAGTGAAGTGGGCGGGGGAAACCTATCCGAGCAGTACTTC. The encoded protein is CASSEVGGGNLSEQYF.

The chain couples TRBV28 to TRBJ2-2; 9 bases map to TRBD2. Germline V lookup: CDR1 MDHEN, CDR2 SYDVKM. J was trimmed by 4 bases and V by 3 bases; bases with no gene match: 3. This CDR3 spans 15 amino acids. The CDR3 sequence: CASSFSSGITGELFF. The DNA of the CDR3 is TGTGCCAGCAGTTTCTCTAGCGGGATCACCGGGGAGCTGTTTTTT.

This clonotype appeared a few times. V usage is TRBV5-1 and J usage is TRBJ1-4, with D unresolved. The CDR3 is made up of 14 amino acids. Germline V gene data show CDR1 as SGHRS and CDR2 as YFSETQ. Trimming stripped 0 bases from V and 7 bases from J, with 10 bases between. The CDR3 loop is CASSLDLLSEKLFF. In DNA form, the CDR3 reads TGCGCCAGCAGCTTGGACCTACTTAGTGAAAAACTGTTTTTT.

At least ten counts were recorded for this clonotype. The J gene is TRBJ2-3, the V gene TRBV5-1, with D possibly called TRBD1 or TRBD2 (5 bases each). Germline V gene sequence: CDR1 SGHRS, CDR2 YFSETQ. This CDR3 comprises 16 residues. V lost 3 bases, J lost 2 bases, and 16 bases lay in between. The DNA of the CDR3 is TGCGCCAGCAGCTGGGGGTTTGGTCTGCACACAGATACGCAGTATTTT. The encoded protein is CASSWGFGLHTDTQYF.

This clonotype has a handful of counts. The chain joins TRBV18 to TRBJ2-3; D gene ambiguous. The V end was cut by 6 bases, the J end by 5 bases, with 12 bases between. Looked up from germline, CDR1 is KGHSH and CDR2 is LQKENI. The CDR3 sequence is 13 residues long. CDR3 protein: CASSPEREDTQYF. In DNA, the CDR3 is TGTGCCAGCTCCCCGGAGCGAGAAGATACGCAGTATTTT.

The gene calls are TRBV9 and TRBJ2-5, with D perhaps TRBD1 (6 bases). V dropped 1 base and J dropped 2 bases, with 15 bases sitting between them. Germline V gene sequence: CDR1 SGDLS, CDR2 YYNGEE. The CDR3 totals 16 residues. The CDR3: CASSVRTGPAQETQYF. The CDR3, as DNA: TGTGCCAGCAGCGTACGAACAGGGCCGGCACAAGAGACCCAGTACTTC.

This clonotype was counted ten times or more. The rearrangement joins TRBV12-3 or TRBV12-4 to TRBJ1-5; 9 positions match TRBD1. The CDR3 covers 15 residues. J gave up 5 bases and V 1 base, and 3 bases lay outside the gene matches. CDR3 nucleotide sequence: TGTGCCAGCAGTTTAGAGGGACAGGGCTATCAGCCCCAGCATTTT. Translating it yields CASSLEGQGYQPQHF.

This chain links TRBV10-3 with TRBJ2-7; 11 positions match TRBD1. Trimming removed 9 bases from V and 1 base from J; junction bases left unmatched: 5. The CDR3 runs to 14 residues. Germline V gives CDR1 ENHRY, CDR2 SYGVKD. The CDR3 region is CAIAGTGGSYEQYF. The CDR3 coding sequence is TGTGCCATTGCTGGGACAGGGGGGTCCTACGAGCAGTACTTC.

This clonotype was detected only a few times. The V gene is TRBV19, the J gene TRBJ1-5; 9 nucleotides agree with TRBD1. After removal of 3 bases from V and 4 bases from J, the junction contained 7 bases not matched to a gene. The germline V gene encodes CDR1 LNHDA and CDR2 SQIVND (reference sequence). This CDR3 is 16 amino acids long. The chain's CDR3 is CASSIQSGTGNQPQHF. The DNA of the CDR3 is TGTGCCAGTAGTATCCAGTCCGGGACAGGGAATCAGCCCCAGCATTTT.

The rearrangement uses TRBV12-3 or TRBV12-4 and TRBJ2-7; 8 positions agree with TRBD1. The V segment lost 6 bases and the J segment 3 bases; nucleotides outside the gene matches: 10. The CDR3 has 15 residues. The CDR3 protein is CASSYQGTGYYEQYF. CDR3 coding DNA: TGTGCCAGCAGCTACCAGGGGACAGGATACTACGAGCAGTACTTC.

In its sample, this clonotype was seen many times. This sequence joins TRBV29-1 and TRBJ2-3; no clear D gene. The germline CDR1 and CDR2 sequences are SQVTM and ANQGSEA. CDR3 size: 12 residues. V was shortened by 3 bases and J by 1 base, with 5 bases between the two germline ends. The CDR3 DNA reads as TGCAGCGTTGACCCGGGCACAGATACGCAGTATTTT. Its translation is CSVDPGTDTQYF.

This clonotype was detected a few times. This rearrangement joins TRBV9 to TRBJ1-1; D is ambiguous. In germline, CDR1 is SGDLS, CDR2 YYNGEE. V lost 3 bases, J lost 5 bases, and 11 bases lay in between. This CDR3 comprises 13 residues. The CDR3 region has the DNA TGTGCCAGCAGCGCCAGCGGAGAAACTGAAGCTTTCTTT. It yields the protein CASSASGETEAFF.

The V gene is TRBV24-1, the J gene TRBJ1-2; perhaps TRBD1 as D (5 bases). From germline, CDR1 is KGHDR and CDR2 SFDVKD. The CDR3 contains 14 residues. V dropped 0 bases and J dropped 7 bases, with 11 bases sitting between them. The CDR3 bases are TGTGCCACCAGTGATTTGGCGGCAGGGTTTGGCTACACCTTC. Residues: CATSDLAAGFGYTF.

This clonotype was detected only a few times. The chain recombines TRBV5-6 with TRBJ2-3, with D unresolved. Germline V CDR1 and CDR2: SGHDT, YYEEEE. V lost 3 bases and J lost 3, with 17 bases in between. The CDR3 has 16 amino acids. The CDR3 nucleotides read TGTGCCAGCAGCTCAAGACACCGATTGTTGACAGATACGCAGTATTTT. Its protein is CASSSRHRLLTDTQYF.

This clonotype has just a few counts. The chain joins TRBV5-1 to TRBJ1-1; D unresolved. Deletions cut 0 bases from V and 1 base from J, with 7 bases between. CDR1 is SGHRS, CDR2 YFSETQ, per germline. The CDR3 is 14 amino acids. This CDR3 reads CASSLDWANTEAFF. The CDR3 DNA reads as TGCGCCAGCAGCTTGGATTGGGCGAACACTGAAGCTTTCTTT.